The clone carrying this T cell receptor beta chain was seen once. What it binds is unknown. This sample stems from a study of CD4 T cells in relation to SARS-CoV-2 and coronaviruses. CD4+ T cells from unexposed donors were obtained before the COVID-19 pandemic (2011-2018). After 10 to 11 days of culture, CD4+ T cells were isolated. Per germline, CDR1 SGHDN and CDR2 FVKESK. CDR3 length equals 15 residues. Losses at the gene ends were 6 bases for V and 1 base for J; bases not matched to a gene: 8. The data were produced by immunoSEQ multiplex PCR, yet TCRdb's version contains in-frame clones alone and is incomplete. This sample has approximately 25,000 clones; more than 75% occur once, and the top ten carry roughly 15%.

The sample consisted of CD4+ T cells from PBMCs, cultured in vitro. This chain links TRBV14 with TRBJ1-2, with 7 bases lining up with TRBD1. This clonotype was sampled from a human donor in good health. CDR3 bases: TGTGCCAGCAGTCTTAGGACAGGCGATAACTATGGCTACACCTTC. Translating it yields CASSLRTGDNYGYTF.